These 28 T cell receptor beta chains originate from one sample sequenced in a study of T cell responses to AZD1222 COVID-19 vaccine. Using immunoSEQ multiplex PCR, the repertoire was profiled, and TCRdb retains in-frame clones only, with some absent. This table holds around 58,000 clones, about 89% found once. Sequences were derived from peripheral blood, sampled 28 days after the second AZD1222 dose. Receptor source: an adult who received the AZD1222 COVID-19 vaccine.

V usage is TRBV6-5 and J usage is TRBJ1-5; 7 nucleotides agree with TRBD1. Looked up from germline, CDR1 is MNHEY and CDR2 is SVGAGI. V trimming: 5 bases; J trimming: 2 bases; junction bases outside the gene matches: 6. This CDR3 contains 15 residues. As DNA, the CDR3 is TGTGCCAGCAGTCCTAACAGGGGAGGCAATCAGCCCCAGCATTTT. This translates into CASSPNRGGNQPQHF.

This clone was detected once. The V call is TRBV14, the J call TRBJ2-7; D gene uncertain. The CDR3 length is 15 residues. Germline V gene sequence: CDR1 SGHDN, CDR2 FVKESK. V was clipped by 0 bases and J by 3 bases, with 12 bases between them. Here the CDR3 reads CASSQEVGSIYEQYF. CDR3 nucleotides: TGTGCCAGCAGCCAAGAAGTAGGCAGTATCTACGAGCAGTACTTC.

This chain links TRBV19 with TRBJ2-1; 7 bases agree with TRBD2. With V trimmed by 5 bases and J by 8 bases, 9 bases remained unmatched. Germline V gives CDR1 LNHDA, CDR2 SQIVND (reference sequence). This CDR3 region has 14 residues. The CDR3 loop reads CASSAQFRGDEQFF. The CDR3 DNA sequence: TGTGCCAGTAGTGCGCAATTCCGGGGGGATGAGCAGTTCTTC.

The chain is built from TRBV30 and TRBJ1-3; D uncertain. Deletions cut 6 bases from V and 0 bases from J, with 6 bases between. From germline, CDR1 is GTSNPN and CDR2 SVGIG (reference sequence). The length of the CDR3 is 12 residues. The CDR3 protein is CACGFSGNTIYF. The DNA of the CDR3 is TGTGCCTGCGGGTTCTCTGGAAACACCATATATTTT.

Here the CDR3 DNA reads TGTGCCAGCTCACCACAGAGCGGGAGCGATGAGCAGTTCTTC. Residues: CASSPQSGSDEQFF. The chain carries TRBV18 and TRBJ2-1; TRBD2 matches at 8 bases. The germline CDR1 and CDR2 sequences are KGHSH and LQKENI. The length of the CDR3 is 14 residues. After removal of 1 base from V and 8 bases from J, the junction contained 4 bases not matched to a gene. Variable domain in full (rest from reference TRBV18 and TRBJ2-1): NAGVMQNPRHLVRRRGQEARLRCSPMKGHSHVYWYRQLPEEGLKFMVYLQKENIIDESGMPKERFSAEFPKEGPSILRIQQVVRGDSAAYFCASSPQSGSDEQFFGPGTRLTVL.

Here the CDR3 DNA reads TGCAGCGTTGCCGAGGACAGGGAGTATGGCTACACCTTC. It is translated as CSVAEDREYGYTF. V gene TRBV29-1 combines with J gene TRBJ1-2; 8 nucleotides align to TRBD1. The ends lost 4 bases at V and 5 bases at J; junction bases unmatched: 6. Per germline, CDR1 SQVTM and CDR2 ANQGSEA. The CDR3 totals 13 residues.

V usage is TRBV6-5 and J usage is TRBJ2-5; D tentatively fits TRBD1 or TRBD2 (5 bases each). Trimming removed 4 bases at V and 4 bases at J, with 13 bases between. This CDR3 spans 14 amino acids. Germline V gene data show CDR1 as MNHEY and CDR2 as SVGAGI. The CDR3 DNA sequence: TGTGCCAGCAGTTCCAGGGAGTTAGGAGAGACCCAGTACTTC. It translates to CASSSRELGETQYF.

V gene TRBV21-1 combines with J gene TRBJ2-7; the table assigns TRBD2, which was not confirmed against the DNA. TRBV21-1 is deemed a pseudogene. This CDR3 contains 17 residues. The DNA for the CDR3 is TGTGCCAGGGATGTACTGACGGGACTAGCGGGAGTCAGCGAGCAGTACTTC. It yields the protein CARDVLTGLAGVSEQYF.

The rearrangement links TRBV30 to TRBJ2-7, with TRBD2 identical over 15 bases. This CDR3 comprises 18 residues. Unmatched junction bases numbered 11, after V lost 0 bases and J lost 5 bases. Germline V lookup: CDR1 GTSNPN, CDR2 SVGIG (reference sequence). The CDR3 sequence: CAWSVVRTSGRASHEQYF. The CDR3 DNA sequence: TGTGCCTGGAGTGTAGTACGGACTAGCGGGAGGGCGTCCCACGAGCAGTACTTC. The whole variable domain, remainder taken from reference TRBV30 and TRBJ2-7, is SQTIHQWPATLVQPVGSPLSLECTVEGTSNPNLYWYRQAAGRGLQLLFYSVGIGQISSEVPQNLSASRPQDRQFILSSKKLLLSDSGFYLCAWSVVRTSGRASHEQYFGPGTRLTVT.

CDR3 nucleotide sequence: TGCGCCAGCAGCTGGACTAGTAATGAGCAGTTCTTC. Amino acid sequence: CASSWTSNEQFF. The chain uses TRBV5-1 and TRBJ2-1, with 7 bases aligning to TRBD2. Germline lookup yields CDR1 SGHRS and CDR2 YFSETQ. J was trimmed by 7 bases and V by 3 bases; bases with no gene match: 1. The CDR3 consists of 12 residues. The whole variable domain, remainder taken from reference TRBV5-1 and TRBJ2-1, is KAGVTQTPRYLIKTRGQQVTLSCSPISGHRSVSWYQQTPGQGLQFLFEYFSETQRNKGNFPGRFSGRQFSNSRSEMNVSTLELGDSALYLCASSWTSNEQFFGPGTRLTVL.

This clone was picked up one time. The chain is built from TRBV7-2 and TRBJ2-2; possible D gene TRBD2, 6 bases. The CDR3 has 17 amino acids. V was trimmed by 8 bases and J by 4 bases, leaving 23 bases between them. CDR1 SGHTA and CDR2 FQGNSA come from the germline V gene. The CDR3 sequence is CASRTPSEQGGTGELFF. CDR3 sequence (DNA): TGTGCCAGCCGCACACCGTCGGAGCAGGGAGGCACCGGGGAGCTGTTTTTT.

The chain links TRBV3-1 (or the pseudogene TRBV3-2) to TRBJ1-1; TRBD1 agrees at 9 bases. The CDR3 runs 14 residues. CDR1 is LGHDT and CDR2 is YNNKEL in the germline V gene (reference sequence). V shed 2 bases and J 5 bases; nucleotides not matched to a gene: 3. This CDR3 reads CASSQTGGVTEAFF. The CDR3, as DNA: TGTGCCAGCAGCCAAACAGGGGGCGTGACTGAAGCTTTCTTT.

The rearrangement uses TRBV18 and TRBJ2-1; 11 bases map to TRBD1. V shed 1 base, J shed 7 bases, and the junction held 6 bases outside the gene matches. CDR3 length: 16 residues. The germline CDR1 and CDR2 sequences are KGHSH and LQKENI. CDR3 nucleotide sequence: TGTGCCAGCTCACCACTCTTGGGACAGGGGGAAAATGAGCAGTTCTTC. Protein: CASSPLLGQGENEQFF.

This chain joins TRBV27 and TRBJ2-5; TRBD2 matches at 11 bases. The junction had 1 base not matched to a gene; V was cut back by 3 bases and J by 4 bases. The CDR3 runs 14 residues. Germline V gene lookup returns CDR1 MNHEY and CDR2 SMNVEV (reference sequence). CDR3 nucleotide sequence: TGTGCCAGCAGTTTTACTAGCGGGAGAGAGACCCAGTACTTC. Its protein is CASSFTSGRETQYF.

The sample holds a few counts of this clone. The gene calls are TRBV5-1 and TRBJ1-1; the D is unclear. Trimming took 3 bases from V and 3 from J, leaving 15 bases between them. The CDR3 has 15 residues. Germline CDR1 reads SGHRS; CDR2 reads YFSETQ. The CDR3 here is CASSSGRGRDTEAFF. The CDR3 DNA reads TGCGCCAGCAGCTCCGGCCGGGGTAGGGACACTGAAGCTTTCTTT.

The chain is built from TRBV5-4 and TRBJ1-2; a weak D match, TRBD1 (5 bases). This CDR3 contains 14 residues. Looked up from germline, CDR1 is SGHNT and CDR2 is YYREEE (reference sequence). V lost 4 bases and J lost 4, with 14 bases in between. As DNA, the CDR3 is TGTGCCAGCAGCCCCGGCAGGGTGAGCTATGGCTACACCTTC. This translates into CASSPGRVSYGYTF.

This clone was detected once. The CDR3 region has the DNA TGTGCCAGCAGCCAAAGACAGCCCCACTCCTATAATTCACCCCTCCACTTT. It specifies CASSQRQPHSYNSPLHF. The rearrangement links TRBV14 to TRBJ1-6, with a weak D call TRBD1 (5 bases). V shed 2 bases and J shed 0 bases, with 11 bases lying between them. In germline, CDR1 is SGHDN, CDR2 FVKESK. CDR3 size: 17 residues.

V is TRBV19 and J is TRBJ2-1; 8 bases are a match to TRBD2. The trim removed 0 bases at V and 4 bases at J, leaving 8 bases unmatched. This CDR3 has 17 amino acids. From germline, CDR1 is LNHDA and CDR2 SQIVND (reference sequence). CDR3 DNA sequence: TGTGCCAGTAGTATAGATCGGGGGTCTAGCGGGTACAATGAGCAGTTCTTC. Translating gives CASSIDRGSSGYNEQFF.

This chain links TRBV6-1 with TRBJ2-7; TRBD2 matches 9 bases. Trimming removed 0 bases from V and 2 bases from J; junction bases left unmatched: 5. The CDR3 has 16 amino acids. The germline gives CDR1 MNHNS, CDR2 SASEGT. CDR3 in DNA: TGTGCCAGCAGTGAAGCGCTGTTAGCGGGAGCCTACGAGCAGTACTTC. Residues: CASSEALLAGAYEQYF.

The chain's CDR3 is CASSVGTVGETQYF. CDR3 in DNA: TGTGCCAGCAGCGTCGGGACAGTCGGAGAGACCCAGTACTTC. The chain recombines TRBV11-2 with TRBJ2-5; TRBD1 matches at 7 bases. Germline trimming cut 5 bases from V and 4 bases from J; bases unmatched to any gene: 7. There are 14 residues in the CDR3. Germline lookup yields CDR1 SGHAT and CDR2 FQNNGV.

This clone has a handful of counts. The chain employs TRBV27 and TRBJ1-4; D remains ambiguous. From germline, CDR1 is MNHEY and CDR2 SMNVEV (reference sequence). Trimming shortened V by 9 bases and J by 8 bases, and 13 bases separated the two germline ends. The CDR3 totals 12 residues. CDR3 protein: CARPFGEEKLFF. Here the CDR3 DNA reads TGTGCCAGGCCCTTCGGTGAAGAAAAACTGTTTTTT. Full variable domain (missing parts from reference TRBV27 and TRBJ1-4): EAQVTQNPRYLITVTGKKLTVTCSQNMNHEYMSWYRQDPGLGLRQIYYSMNVEVTDKGDVPEGYKVSRKEKRNFPLILESPSPNQTSLYFCARPFGEEKLFFGSGTQLSVL.

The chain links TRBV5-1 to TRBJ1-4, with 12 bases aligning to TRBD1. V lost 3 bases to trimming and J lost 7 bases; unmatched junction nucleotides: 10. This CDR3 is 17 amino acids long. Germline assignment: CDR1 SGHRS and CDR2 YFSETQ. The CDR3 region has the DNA TGCGCCAGCAGCTCTCCCGGGACAGGGGGCGGAGGTGAAAAACTGTTTTTT. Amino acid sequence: CASSSPGTGGGGEKLFF.

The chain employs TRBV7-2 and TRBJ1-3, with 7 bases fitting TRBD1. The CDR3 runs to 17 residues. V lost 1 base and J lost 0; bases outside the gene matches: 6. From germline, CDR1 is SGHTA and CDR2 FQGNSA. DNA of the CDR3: TGTGCCAGCAGCTTAGTTTCTACAGGGGCCTCTGGAAACACCATATATTTT. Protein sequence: CASSLVSTGASGNTIYF.

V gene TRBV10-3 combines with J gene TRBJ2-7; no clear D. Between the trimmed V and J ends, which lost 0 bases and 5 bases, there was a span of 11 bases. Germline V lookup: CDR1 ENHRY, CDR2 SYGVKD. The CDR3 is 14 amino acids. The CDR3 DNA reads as TGTGCCATCAGTGAGTCAGGCTACCAGCACGAGCAGTACTTC. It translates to CAISESGYQHEQYF.

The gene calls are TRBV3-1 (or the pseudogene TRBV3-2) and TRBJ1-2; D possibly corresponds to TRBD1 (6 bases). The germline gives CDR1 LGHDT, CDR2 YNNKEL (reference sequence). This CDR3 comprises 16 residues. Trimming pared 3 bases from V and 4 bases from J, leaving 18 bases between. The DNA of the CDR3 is TGTGCCAGCAGCCAGAGGGGTAGGGGGGGTAGCTATGGCTACACCTTC. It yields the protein CASSQRGRGGSYGYTF.

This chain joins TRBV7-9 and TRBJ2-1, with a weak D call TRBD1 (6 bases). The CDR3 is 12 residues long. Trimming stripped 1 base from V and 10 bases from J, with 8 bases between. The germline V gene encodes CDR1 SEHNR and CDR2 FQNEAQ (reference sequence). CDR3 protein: CASSLVGAEQFF. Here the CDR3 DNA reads TGTGCCAGCAGCTTAGTGGGGGCGGAGCAGTTCTTC.

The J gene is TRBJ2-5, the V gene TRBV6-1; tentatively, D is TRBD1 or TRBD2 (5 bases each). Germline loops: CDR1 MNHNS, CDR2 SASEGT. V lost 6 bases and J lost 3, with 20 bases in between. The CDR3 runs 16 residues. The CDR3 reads CASRESWGRAEETQYF. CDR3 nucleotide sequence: TGTGCCAGCAGGGAAAGCTGGGGACGGGCTGAAGAGACCCAGTACTTC.

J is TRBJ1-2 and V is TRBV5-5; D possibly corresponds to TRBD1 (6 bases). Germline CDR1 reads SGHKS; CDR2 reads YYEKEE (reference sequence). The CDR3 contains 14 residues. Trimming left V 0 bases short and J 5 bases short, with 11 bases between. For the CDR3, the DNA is TGTGCCAGCAGCTTGGATACAGGGTTGTATGGCTACACCTTC. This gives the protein CASSLDTGLYGYTF.